The rows below give T cell receptor beta chains drawn from one sample of a study of blood T cell repertoires in COVID-19. Method: immunoSEQ multiplex PCR; TCRdb's copy keeps in-frame clones and lacks some. The sample has 150,000 to 170,000 clones; roughly 80% are singletons. Sequencing was performed on PBMCs or T cells enriched from blood (not recorded which). The source of these receptors is a man aged 45 to 65 who had recovered from COVID-19. Both conserved end residues are part of each CDR3. D genes are given only for firm matches. Only some rows state a clone size, as once, few, many or a class for expanded clones.

>.|14|TRBJ1-4|TRBV7-9|once
TGTGCCAGCAGCCGGGACACAGCTAATGAAAAACTGTTTTTT
CASSRDTANEKLFF
>.|15|TRBJ2-2|TRBV6-5|.
TGTGCCAGCAGTCGCGACAGGTTGGATACCGGGGAGCTGTTTTTT
CASSRDRLDTGELFF
>TRBD1|14|TRBJ2-7|TRBV5-1|.
TGCGCCAGCAGCTTGGACAGGGGGCGGTACGAGCAGTACTTC
CASSLDRGRYEQYF
>.|15|TRBJ1-4|TRBV5-1|.
TGCGCCAGCAGCTTGGCCGGCGGGGCTAATGAAAAACTGTTTTTT
CASSLAGGANEKLFF
>.|15|TRBJ1-6|TRBV6-5|.
TGTGCCAGCAGTTACTCTAACAGGGATAATTCACCCCTCCACTTT
CASSYSNRDNSPLHF
>.|15|TRBJ1-6|TRBV6-4|.
TGTGCCAGCAGGCGGGAAATTACAAATAATTCACCCCTCCACTTT
CASRREITNNSPLHF
>.|16|TRBJ2-3|TRBV7-8|once
TGTGCCAGCAACCGGACAGTTTTTACTAGCACAGATACGCAGTATTTT
CASNRTVFTSTDTQYF
>TRBD2|18|TRBJ2-2|TRBV4-1|.
TGCGCCAGCAGCCAAGTCATTAGCGGGGGGGCCGAAACCGGGGAGCTGTTTTTT
CASSQVISGGAETGELFF
>.|14|TRBJ1-5|TRBV6-1|.
TGTGCCAGCAGTGACGGCCATCCCGGGCAGCCCCAGCATTTT
CASSDGHPGQPQHF
>TRBD1|19|TRBJ2-4|TRBV18|.
TGTGCCAGCTCACCCATACGACAGGGGTTAGGTCTTGCCAAAAACATTCAGTACTTC
CASSPIRQGLGLAKNIQYF
>.|15|TRBJ1-4|TRBV2|.
TGTGCCAGCAGCACCAGGGAATCCCAGGGTGAAAAACTGTTTTTT
CASSTRESQGEKLFF
>TRBD1|16|TRBJ2-3|TRBV19|.
TGTGCCAGTAGTTTGGACAGGGGATCTAGCACAGATACGCAGTATTTT
CASSLDRGSSTDTQYF
>TRBD1|15|TRBJ2-1|TRBV5-1|.
TGCGCCAGCAGGCCAACAGGGGGCTCCTACAATGAGCAGTTCTTC
CASRPTGGSYNEQFF
>TRBD1|15|TRBJ1-5|TRBV18|.
TGTGCCAGCTCAGTGGGACAGCTTGGCAATCAGCCCCAGCATTTT
CASSVGQLGNQPQHF
>.|13|TRBJ2-1|TRBV7-2|once
TGTGCCAGCAGCGTCACAGTTTACAATGAGCAGTTCTTC
CASSVTVYNEQFF
>TRBD1|17|TRBJ2-2|TRBV11-3|.
TGTGCCAGCAGCCCACGGACAGGCCAATTTCCTACCGGGGAGCTGTTTTTT
CASSPRTGQFPTGELFF
>TRBD2|15|TRBJ2-7|TRBV2|.
TGTGCCAGCAGTGAACGGGGGGGACGCTCCTACGAGCAGTACTTC
CASSERGGRSYEQYF
>TRBD1|16|TRBJ1-6|TRBV5-5|once
TGTGCCAGCAGCTTGGGGGACAGGGCCAACAATTCACCCCTCCACTTT
CASSLGDRANNSPLHF
>.|15|TRBJ2-6|TRBV7-6|.
TGTGCCAGCAGCTCGCAGGGTACTGGGGCCAACGTCCTGACTTTC
CASSSQGTGANVLTF
>TRBD2|13|TRBJ2-7|TRBV6-5|.
TGTGCCAGCAGGCAAGGACTAGCTGGGGAGCAGTACTTC
CASRQGLAGEQYF
>.|14|TRBJ2-1|TRBV20-1|.
TGCAGTGCTAGTTTACGGGGGTTCTACAATGAGCAGTTCTTC
CSASLRGFYNEQFF
>.|15|TRBJ1-4|TRBV5-1|.
TGCGCCAGCAGCTTGGCAGGGGTCAATAATGAAAAACTGTTTTTT
CASSLAGVNNEKLFF
>TRBD2|13|TRBJ2-7|TRBV2|.
TGTGCCGGAAACCTAGCGGGGGCCTACGAGCAGTACTTC
CAGNLAGAYEQYF
>.|14|TRBJ1-1|TRBV21-1|.
TGTGCCAGCAGCAAAGGGGGGGACAGAGACGAAGCTTTCTTT
CASSKGGDRDEAFF
>TRBD2|17|TRBJ2-5|TRBV19|.
TGTGCCAGTAGTGCTTACCCGCTCGGGACTACGGCAGAGACCCAGTACTTC
CASSAYPLGTTAETQYF
>.|14|TRBJ2-7|TRBV7-2|.
TGTGCCAGCAGCCGTACGACAGGCCCCCCAGAGCAGTACTTC
CASSRTTGPPEQYF
>.|16|TRBJ1-2|TRBV2|.
TGTGCCAGCAGTGATAGCGGGAATGGTGCTAACTATGGCTACACCTTC
CASSDSGNGANYGYTF
>TRBD2|16|TRBJ2-1|TRBV11-2|.
TGTGCCAGCAGCTTAGGGCTAGCGGGGTTCAATAATGAGCAGTTCTTC
CASSLGLAGFNNEQFF
>.|14|TRBJ1-3|TRBV3-1/TRBV3-2|once
TGTGCCAGCAGCAGGGGACACTCTGGAAACACCATATATTTT
CASSRGHSGNTIYF
>TRBD1|15|TRBJ2-7|TRBV27|.
TGTGCCAGCAGTTTTTCCCGACAGGGCTCCTACGAGCAGTACTTC
CASSFSRQGSYEQYF
>.|14|TRBJ1-3|TRBV3-1/TRBV3-2|.
TGTGCCAGCAGCCAAGGCGGCTCTGGAAACACCATATATTTT
CASSQGGSGNTIYF
>TRBD1|13|TRBJ2-1|TRBV6-5|many
TGTGCCAGCAGTTACAGGGGGCGCGATGAGCAGTTCTTC
CASSYRGRDEQFF
>TRBD2|15|TRBJ2-3|TRBV29-1|few
TGCAGCGTTACTAGCGGGGGGGGGAGCACAGATACGCAGTATTTT
CSVTSGGGSTDTQYF
>.|14|TRBJ1-2|TRBV3-1/TRBV3-2|few
TGTGCCAGCAGCCAAGGTGTAGGAGGGTATGGCTACACCTTC
CASSQGVGGYGYTF
>.|14|TRBJ1-1|TRBV6-5|.
TGTGCCAGCAGTCAAAGACAGCTGAACACTGAAGCTTTCTTT
CASSQRQLNTEAFF
>.|14|TRBJ1-2|TRBV11-2|.
TGTGCCAGCAGCTTAGGATCGCAGGGGATAGGCTACACCTTC
CASSLGSQGIGYTF
>.|17|TRBJ2-4|TRBV18|.
TGTGCCAGCTCACCACCGGGGCAGCTTATAGCCAAAAACATTCAGTACTTC
CASSPPGQLIAKNIQYF
>.|12|TRBJ2-7|TRBV6-5|few
TGTGCCAGCAGGGACTACTCCTACGAGCAGTACTTC
CASRDYSYEQYF
>.|16|TRBJ2-7|TRBV27|few
TGTGCCAGCAGTTTGGGCAGTCAAATTGGGCTCTACGAGCAGTACTTC
CASSLGSQIGLYEQYF
>.|16|TRBJ1-5|TRBV10-3|.
TGTGCCATCAGTGAGGAGGGGGTAGGTAGCAATCAGCCCCAGCATTTT
CAISEEGVGSNQPQHF
>.|15|TRBJ1-5|TRBV19|.
TGTGCCAGTAGTATAGGTGTAAATAGCAATCAGCCCCAGCATTTT
CASSIGVNSNQPQHF
>TRBD1|16|TRBJ2-1|TRBV19|.
TGTGCCAGTAGTACGGGAAACAGGGGCACCTACAATGAGCAGTTCTTC
CASSTGNRGTYNEQFF
>TRBD1|11|TRBJ1-2|TRBV20-1|few
TGCAGTCTTAGGGGGCTCGGCGGCTACACCTTC
CSLRGLGGYTF
>TRBD1|14|TRBJ1-5|TRBV19|.
TGTGCCAGTGCCGGGACAGGGGGAAATCAGCCCCAGCATTTT
CASAGTGGNQPQHF
>.|15|TRBJ1-1|TRBV7-8|.
TGTGCCAGCAGCTTAGGGCTGGGACAGAACACTGAAGCTTTCTTT
CASSLGLGQNTEAFF
>TRBD1|15|TRBJ1-1|TRBV7-2|.
TGTGCCAGCAGCTTAAGTCAGGGGGCGGACACTGAAGCTTTCTTT
CASSLSQGADTEAFF
>TRBD2|15|TRBJ2-3|TRBV9|.
TGTGCCAGCAGTGCTAGCGGCTCGGTAAGGGATACGCAGTATTTT
CASSASGSVRDTQYF
>.|17|TRBJ2-7|TRBV15|.
TGTGCCACCAGCAGAGGGAGGAACAGGGCGTTGTACAACGAGCAGTACTTC
CATSRGRNRALYNEQYF
>TRBD2|14|TRBJ2-7|TRBV10-3|.
TGTGCCATCAGATTGGGACTAGCGGGGGACGAGCAGTACTTC
CAIRLGLAGDEQYF
>TRBD1|16|TRBJ2-2|TRBV14|.
TGTGCCAGCAGTCGCTGGACAGGGCTTAACACCGGGGAGCTGTTTTTT
CASSRWTGLNTGELFF
>TRBD1|17|TRBJ2-7|TRBV29-1|.
TGCAGCGTGGGGGTATCCGGGACAGACCTTCCTTACTACGAGCAGTACTTC
CSVGVSGTDLPYYEQYF
>.|12|TRBJ1-2|TRBV19|.
TGTGCCAGTAGTATCGGCTACGGGGGCTACACCTTC
CASSIGYGGYTF
>.|22|TRBJ1-2|TRBV4-1|.
TGCGCCAGCAGCCAAGTCACTTTAGGAGGACGGGACTTTCGGCGTAGGGACTATGGCTACACCTTC
CASSQVTLGGRDFRRRDYGYTF
>TRBD2|16|TRBJ2-3|TRBV29-1|.
TGCAGCGTTGAAAAGACTAGCGGGGGGGGCACAGATACGCAGTATTTT
CSVEKTSGGGTDTQYF
>.|13|TRBJ2-7|TRBV5-4|.
TGTGCCAGCAGCTTGTGGGCAGCCTACGAGCAGTACTTC
CASSLWAAYEQYF
>TRBD1|17|TRBJ2-2|TRBV11-2|few
TGTGCCAGCAGCACCACCCGGGACAGGGGGAGTTTCGGGGAGCTGTTTTTT
CASSTTRDRGSFGELFF
>.|14|TRBJ2-7|TRBV30|.
TGTGCCTGGAGTGTGAGCAGGGTCGCCTACGAGCAGTACTTC
CAWSVSRVAYEQYF
>.|11|TRBJ2-7|TRBV12-3/TRBV12-4|.
TGTGCCAGCAGTCCCCCGGGGAGGCAGTACTTC
CASSPPGRQYF
>.|16|TRBJ2-3|TRBV9|.
TGTGCCAGCAGCGCCGAGACAGGATGGTTGACAGATACGCAGTATTTT
CASSAETGWLTDTQYF